This T cell receptor beta chain was documented in a study of blood T cell repertoires in COVID-19. The germline gives CDR1 GTSNPN, CDR2 SVGIG (reference sequence). The CDR3 covers 13 residues. The junction had 5 bases not matched to a gene; V was cut back by 0 bases and J by 8 bases. The authors' processing: From reference gene primer amplification, estimates of nucleated cell counts were derived. TCRdb keeps only in-frame clones here, not all; method: immunoSEQ multiplex PCR. The V and J calls and clone size come from that table; D and trimming were worked out from the DNA. The sample has 150,000 to 200,000 clones, around 89% seen once.

This clonotype originated in a man in his 60s with acute or convalescent COVID-19. Sequencing input: peripheral blood. The rearrangement uses TRBV30 and TRBJ1-2, with TRBD1 matching 8 bases. CDR3 in DNA: TGTGCCTGGAGTGTACAGGGGGGCCGCGGCTACACCTTC. It translates to CAWSVQGGRGYTF.